This TCR beta chain comes out of a study of T cells in Graves' hyperthyroidism and ophthalmopathy. The CDR3 contains 13 residues when both ends are counted. The V gene's germline CDR1 is SEHNR and CDR2 FQNEAQ (reference sequence). To note about this clonotype: The CDR3 does not close with the conserved phenylalanine or tryptophan, likely indicating a read error. The limits of the CDR3 on the DNA are not certain, so only TCRdb's listed CDR3 is given.

From RNA transcripts, TCR beta CDR3 regions were amplified. A first-round RT-PCR of the TCR CDR3 used the HTBI primer set. Each CDR3 protein gets one entry after TCRdb re-called the multiplex PCR reads with MiXCR. The table shows 700,000 to 850,000 distinct CDR3 sequences, with roughly a third occurring only once. Sequencing used blood. The origin of this receptor is a woman aged 40 to 55 with Graves' hyperthyroidism. This chain uses TRBV7-9 with TRBJ2-7; the table's D call TRBD1 went unverified against the DNA. CDR3 sequence: CASSVFARTGGGM.